Each of the 26 T cell receptor beta chains below was sequenced from the same sample in a study of cytomegalovirus exposure and HLA in healthy donors. 13 Jbeta primers and 60 Vbeta primers were used for the PCR. TCRdb's table, derived via immunoSEQ multiplex PCR, lists solely in-frame clones and lacks some. The sample table sets out 60,000 to 80,000 clones. The sample taken for sequencing was PBMCs. The receptors originated from a man aged 35-49 years in good health and CMV-seronegative.

V usage is TRBV7-8 and J usage is TRBJ1-5; the match to TRBD1 covers 8 bases. The J segment lost 7 bases and the V segment lost 0 bases, leaving 11 bases of the junction unmatched. This CDR3 contains 17 residues. CDR1 and CDR2 (germline): SGHVS, FQNEAQ. The CDR3 reads CASSLARSGGPRQPQHF. The CDR3 DNA reads as TGTGCCAGCAGCTTAGCGCGATCAGGGGGCCCAAGGCAGCCCCAGCATTTT.

The chain recombines TRBV10-3 with TRBJ2-7, with D maybe TRBD1 (6 bases). The germline V and J ends were trimmed by 0 bases and 4 bases, with 10 bases remaining between them. Germline V gene lookup returns CDR1 ENHRY and CDR2 SYGVKD. This CDR3 has 14 residues. CDR3 loop: CAISESNRVYEQYF. The CDR3 nucleotides are TGTGCCATCAGTGAGTCGAACAGGGTGTACGAGCAGTACTTC.

The chain is built from TRBV2 and TRBJ1-5; D is ambiguous. Germline V gives CDR1 SNHLY, CDR2 FYNNEI. V was pared by 4 bases and J by 0 bases, with 10 bases between. The CDR3 loop spans 15 amino acids. The CDR3 nucleotides are TGTGCCAGCAGTGTGCGAGGGCTTAGCAATCAGCCCCAGCATTTT. It codes for CASSVRGLSNQPQHF.

The chain carries TRBV5-1 and TRBJ1-5; D perhaps matches TRBD1 (5 bases). The V end was cut by 0 bases, the J end by 3 bases, with 10 bases between. Germline V gene data show CDR1 as SGHRS and CDR2 as YFSETQ. The CDR3 length is 15 residues. This chain's CDR3 is CASSLEGLDNQPQHF. CDR3 nucleotide sequence: TGCGCCAGCAGCTTGGAGGGGCTCGACAATCAGCCCCAGCATTTT.

The J gene is TRBJ2-1, the V gene TRBV6-5, with no clear D. Germline V gene data show CDR1 as MNHEY and CDR2 as SVGAGI. V shed 7 bases and J shed 0 bases, with 7 bases lying between them. The CDR3 spans 13 residues. The CDR3 here is CASNTGSYNEQFF. The CDR3 nucleotides read TGTGCCAGCAATACCGGCTCCTACAATGAGCAGTTCTTC.

The chain joins TRBV7-9 to TRBJ2-2; D gene ambiguous. With 3 bases removed from V and 7 bases from J, the gap between germline ends came to 12 bases. This CDR3 has 14 amino acids. Germline V CDR1 and CDR2: SEHNR, FQNEAQ (reference sequence). The CDR3 DNA reads TGTGCCAGCAGCTTCGAGTTACGGGTCGGGGAGCTGTTTTTT. It encodes CASSFELRVGELFF.

This chain joins TRBV6-4 and TRBJ2-1; 7 bases fit TRBD2. This CDR3 has 14 residues. J lost 5 bases, V lost 5 bases, and 6 bases had no gene match. Germline CDR1 reads MRHNA; CDR2 reads SNTAGT. CDR3 sequence: CASSLTGGNNEQFF. DNA for the CDR3: TGTGCCAGCAGTCTTACGGGAGGAAACAATGAGCAGTTCTTC.

The chain uses TRBV11-2 and TRBJ2-5, with 11 positions matching TRBD1. Germline trimming cut 5 bases from V and 7 bases from J; bases unmatched to any gene: 6. In germline, CDR1 is SGHAT, CDR2 FQNNGV. The length of the CDR3 is 14 residues. The CDR3 protein is CASSGTGTGGTQYF. The CDR3 DNA follows: TGTGCCAGCAGCGGAACCGGGACAGGGGGGACCCAGTACTTC.

This chain links TRBV5-1 with TRBJ2-5; 8 nucleotides line up with TRBD2. V lost 4 bases, J lost 5 bases, and 16 bases stayed unmatched. Germline CDR1 reads SGHRS; CDR2 reads YFSETQ. The CDR3 totals 17 residues. The CDR3 sequence is CASSPPGRAGGRETQYF. CDR3 nucleotides: TGCGCCAGCAGCCCACCGGGAAGGGCGGGAGGCCGCGAGACCCAGTACTTC.

CDR3 amino acids: CASTRQGITEAFF. CDR3 bases: TGTGCCAGCACACGACAGGGAATCACTGAAGCTTTCTTT. The chain is built from TRBV6-6 and TRBJ1-1, with TRBD1 identical over 7 bases. The CDR3 length is 13 residues. The germline V gene has CDR1 MNHNY and CDR2 SVGAGI (reference sequence). The V gene end was trimmed by 7 bases and the J gene end by 4 bases; junction bases not matched to a gene: 6.

The J gene is TRBJ2-2, the V gene TRBV7-9; 10 bases line up with TRBD1. V lost 4 bases, J lost 5 bases, and 4 bases stayed unmatched. This CDR3 contains 15 residues. From germline, CDR1 is SEHNR and CDR2 FQNEAQ (reference sequence). Written as DNA, the CDR3 is TGTGCCAGCAGCTCCGAGGGACAGGGGACCGGGGAGCTGTTTTTT. Its protein is CASSSEGQGTGELFF.

This chain connects TRBV7-9 to TRBJ2-1; the match to TRBD1 covers 8 bases. The V segment lost 4 bases and the J segment 7 bases; nucleotides outside the gene matches: 6. This CDR3 contains 14 residues. The germline gives CDR1 SEHNR, CDR2 FQNEAQ (reference sequence). CDR3 coding DNA: TGTGCCAGCAGCTCCCAGGGGGCTGGGAATGAGCAGTTCTTC. This encodes CASSSQGAGNEQFF.

The chain has TRBV5-4 and TRBJ2-2, with D tentatively TRBD2 (6 bases). The germline CDR1 and CDR2 sequences are SGHNT and YYREEE (reference sequence). Trimming stripped 7 bases from V and 1 base from J, with 14 bases between. The CDR3 consists of 15 residues. The chain's CDR3 is CASGGSLQNTGELFF. The CDR3 region has the DNA TGTGCCAGCGGGGGGTCACTACAGAACACCGGGGAGCTGTTTTTT.

The chain recombines TRBV28 with TRBJ2-3; D might be TRBD2 (5 bases). V gave up 6 bases and J gave up 5 bases, with 15 bases separating them. This CDR3 contains 14 residues. Per the germline V gene, CDR1 is MDHEN and CDR2 is SYDVKM. The DNA for the CDR3 is TGTGCCAGCAGCCTTACTAGGTTGGGAGATACGCAGTATTTT. Translation: CASSLTRLGDTQYF.

V and J are TRBV6-5 and TRBJ2-7; 9 bases agree with TRBD1. Germline assignment: CDR1 MNHEY and CDR2 SVGAGI. V dropped 8 bases and J dropped 4; count of bases not matched to a gene: 9. This CDR3 has 14 amino acids. In DNA form, the CDR3 reads TGTGCCAGCCAACGGGACAGGGCCGCATACGAGCAGTACTTC. This gives the protein CASQRDRAAYEQYF.

V usage is TRBV18 and J usage is TRBJ2-7; D might be TRBD1 (6 bases). The CDR3 loop spans 15 amino acids. Germline V CDR1 and CDR2: KGHSH, LQKENI. Trimming cost V 6 bases and J 1 base, with 16 bases left between them. The CDR3 sequence: CASSVTGALSYEQYF. In DNA, the CDR3 is TGTGCCAGCTCGGTGACAGGAGCTCTGTCCTACGAGCAGTACTTC.

The chain joins TRBV4-2 to TRBJ2-1; TRBD2 aligns across 12 bases. The germline CDR1 and CDR2 sequences are LGHNA and YNFKEQ. Trimming took 0 bases from V and 8 from J; bases not matched to a gene: 5. The CDR3 totals 16 residues. CDR3 bases: TGTGCCAGCAGCCAAGAAGCTAGCGGGGGGGCAGATGAGCAGTTCTTC. It is translated as CASSQEASGGADEQFF.

The chain employs TRBV6-5 and TRBJ2-7, with D perhaps matching TRBD2 (6 bases). Germline CDR1 and CDR2: MNHEY and SVGAGI. There are 13 residues in the CDR3. Trimming removed 6 bases at V and 5 bases at J, with 14 bases between. CDR3 residues: CASSPGRRNEQYF. In nucleotides, the CDR3 is TGTGCCAGCAGCCCCGGGAGACGTAACGAGCAGTACTTC.

The rearrangement joins TRBV18 to TRBJ1-2; 7 bases map to TRBD1. The junction had 13 bases not matched to a gene; V was cut back by 4 bases and J by 5 bases. Looked up from germline, CDR1 is KGHSH and CDR2 is LQKENI. The CDR3 extends over 16 amino acids. In DNA form, the CDR3 reads TGTGCCAGCTCACGTGAGACAGGGCCGAGTGGATATGGCTACACCTTC. Protein product: CASSRETGPSGYGYTF. The full variable domain, with the rest looked up from reference TRBV18 and TRBJ1-2, is NAGVMQNPRHLVRRRGQEARLRCSPMKGHSHVYWYRQLPEEGLKFMVYLQKENIIDESGMPKERFSAEFPKEGPSILRIQQVVRGDSAAYFCASSRETGPSGYGYTFGSGTRLTVV.

This chain uses TRBV7-9 with TRBJ2-5; 10 bases map to TRBD1. CDR1 and CDR2 (germline): SEHNR, FQNEAQ (reference sequence). Losses at the gene ends were 4 bases for V and 11 bases for J; bases not matched to a gene: 7. The CDR3 totals 13 residues. This CDR3 reads CASSSGTGAKQYF. The CDR3 nucleotides are TGTGCCAGCAGCTCCGGGACAGGGGCCAAGCAGTACTTC.

The rearrangement joins TRBV7-9 to TRBJ2-7; D perhaps matches TRBD1 (5 bases). The germline CDR1 and CDR2 sequences are SEHNR and FQNEAQ (reference sequence). The CDR3 totals 15 residues. V was cut by 3 bases and J by 0 bases, with 12 bases left in between. For the CDR3, the DNA is TGTGCCAGCAGCTTCAGCCAGGGTCACTCCTACGAGCAGTACTTC. Its translation: CASSFSQGHSYEQYF.

The chain is built from TRBV7-2 and TRBJ2-4, with TRBD1 identical over 7 bases. V lost 6 bases to trimming and J lost 4 bases; unmatched junction nucleotides: 9. This CDR3 contains 15 residues. CDR1 SGHTA and CDR2 FQGNSA come from the germline V gene. The chain's CDR3 is CASSSAWTGKNIQYF. The CDR3 DNA follows: TGTGCCAGCAGTTCAGCTTGGACAGGAAAAAACATTCAGTACTTC.

The rearrangement uses TRBV11-3 and TRBJ2-5, with 8 nucleotides matching TRBD1. Germline CDR1 reads SGHNT; CDR2 reads YENEEA. The length of the CDR3 is 14 residues. V shed 5 bases and J 2 bases; nucleotides not matched to a gene: 4. The CDR3 sequence: CASSPGGLQETQYF. The DNA of the CDR3 is TGTGCCAGCAGCCCAGGGGGCCTACAAGAGACCCAGTACTTC.

The rearrangement uses TRBV7-2 and TRBJ1-4; D possibly corresponds to TRBD1 (6 bases). Trimming removed 5 bases from V and 5 bases from J, with 9 bases in between. The CDR3 runs 13 residues. Germline CDR1 reads SGHTA; CDR2 reads FQGNSA. The CDR3 nucleotides read TGTGCCAGCAGCAAAGACAGGAATGAAAAACTGTTTTTT. Its protein product is CASSKDRNEKLFF.

The J gene is TRBJ2-7, the V gene TRBV29-1, with D perhaps TRBD1 (5 bases). This CDR3 has 10 residues. Deletions cut 2 bases from V and 6 bases from J, with 5 bases between. The germline gives CDR1 SQVTM, CDR2 ANQGSEA. The CDR3 region has the DNA TGCAGCGTTGAACAGGGCGAGCAGTACTTC. Its translation: CSVEQGEQYF.

This chain connects TRBV29-1 to TRBJ2-5, with D possibly matching TRBD2 (6 bases). V lost 5 bases to trimming and J lost 11 bases, with 15 bases between them. CDR1 and CDR2 (germline): SQVTM, ANQGSEA. The CDR3 loop spans 11 amino acids. The CDR3 sequence: CSVRSGREQYF. CDR3 nucleotide sequence: TGCAGCGTTCGTTCAGGCCGGGAGCAGTACTTC.